This T cell receptor (beta chain) derives from a study of blood T cell repertoires in COVID-19. Study-level background: The United States, Italy and Spain supplied acute and convalescent COVID-19 samples.

Germline CDR1 MNHEY, CDR2 SVGAGI. V was clipped by 6 bases and J by 8 bases; unmatched bases: 12. The CDR3 extends over 15 amino acids. Method: immunoSEQ multiplex PCR; TCRdb's copy keeps in-frame clones and lacks some. Of over 250,000 clones detected, about 88% appear once; the ten largest clones hold around 12%. The sequence was obtained from a woman in her seventies with COVID-19, enrolled during active disease. The sequencing sample was made of peripheral blood. V is TRBV6-5 and J is TRBJ1-4, with 7 bases lining up with TRBD1. CDR3 DNA sequence: TGTGCCAGCAGATACCGGAGACAGGGAGACGAAAAACTGTTTTTT. Encoded protein: CASRYRRQGDEKLFF.